Included here is one TCR beta chain sequence, with context. This clonotype has only one observation. This clone's antigen is unknown. A much bigger clone sits one base away, suggesting this may be a read error. The method was 5' RACE. Data came from an Illumina HiSeq 2500. The second PCR ran for roughly 7 to 12 cycles and used a J-beta primer mix along with a sample-barcoded 5' primer. A unique molecular identifier was introduced onto each TCR beta cDNA molecule by a template-switch 5' adaptor carrying 12 random nucleotides. At least 3 million CDR3-containing paired-end reads were obtained from each sample. First-strand cDNA synthesis was performed from all RNA using the Mint cDNA synthesis kit, with priming by a TRBC-specific oligonucleotide. Following uracil-DNA glycosylase treatment, all cDNA underwent a first 18-cycle PCR with the universal primers M1SS and BC2_uni_R. The paper's data handling went like this. For normalization, 1 million high-quality reads, each with a distinct molecular identifier, were randomly selected from each sample. Instead of being binned into consensus sequences, reads with shared molecular identifiers were discarded. CDR3 identification, clonotype clustering and error correction used MiTCR with a Q25 quality threshold and the strictest error-elimination algorithm. A nonparametric unseen species model using Euler transformation provided a lower-bound estimate of total TCR beta diversity. Through fastp at Q25 and MiXCR, TCRdb rebuilt clones from the public reads, retaining in-frame beta chains. Duplicate CDR3 protein sequences are folded into a single record with the most common DNA and genes. These V and J calls derive from TCRdb rather than the authors' analysis. The sample includes approximately 810,000 distinct CDR3 sequences, with less than 35% observed a single time. 15% to 20% of the sample rests with the top ten.

The sample is drawn from a study of blood T cells in healthy people across ages (dated by TCRdb to the mid-2010s). At the level of the whole study: Template switching captured roughly one uniquely barcoded TCR beta cDNA molecule per two T cells in model experiments. Donors were grouped into four age groups: young (average approximately 15 years), middle-aged (approximately 41), aged (62) and long-lived (around 82). Two additional independent replicas of 1 million unique cDNA reads from the same blood draw were analyzed for two donors (one aged 18 to 30 and one aged 80 or older). Donors of different ages were randomly distributed across sequencing lanes to avoid experimental bias. Age-related changes in TCR beta repertoire diversity were measured in the study by deep sequencing normalized with unique cDNA molecular identifiers.

Systemically healthy Caucasian individuals from Russia, 35 to 50 in total and aged roughly 6 to 100 years, were included as donors. Each donor gave roughly 9.5 milliliters of peripheral blood, collected into EDTA-treated Vacutainer tubes. Ficoll-Paque density-gradient centrifugation was used to isolate PBMCs, with at least 6.5 million obtained per sample. Total RNA was extracted from PBMCs with Trizol reagent, with at least 6 micrograms obtained per sample. The percentages of naive CD45RAhigh/CD27high T cells were determined by flow cytometry on a PBMC aliquot from every donor. The germline V gene yields MNHEY for CDR1 and SVGEGT for CDR2. The trim is 0 bases for V and 13 bases for J, with a gap of 31 bases between the germline ends. The CDR3 goes from the cysteine to the phenylalanine over 19 residues. The only DNA kept is the CDR3, 57 bases in frame from the first base. Here is what the overall study found, with its caveats: The CMV infection status of donors was not known, potentially confounding age-related changes in expanded clonotypes. A strong correlation was found between observed TCR beta diversity and the percentage of naive T cells measured by flow cytometry. Compared with the aged group, more naive CD4+ T cells, fewer expanded clones and increased TCR diversity were shown by the long-lived group, suggesting age selection. As age increased, observed TCR beta diversity per million T cells dropped in a roughly linear way, and a significant reduction was already evident by age approximately 40. Conclusive comparison of naive and antigen-experienced compartments was prevented by the profiling of bulk unsorted PBMCs. Total diversity estimates from one million sequenced T cells were considered lower bounds and underestimates.

This TCR was sampled from a woman older than 75 in good health. The rearrangement joined TRBV6-2 or TRBV6-3 to TRBJ2-1; possibly the D gene is TRBD2, per 7 matching bases. Input material: blood. The CDR3 region has the sequence CASSYSRSVGGPAGETQFF. The nucleotides read TGTGCCAGCAGTTACTCCAGGAGCGTGGGGGGGCCAGCCGGAGAGACCCAGTTCTTC.